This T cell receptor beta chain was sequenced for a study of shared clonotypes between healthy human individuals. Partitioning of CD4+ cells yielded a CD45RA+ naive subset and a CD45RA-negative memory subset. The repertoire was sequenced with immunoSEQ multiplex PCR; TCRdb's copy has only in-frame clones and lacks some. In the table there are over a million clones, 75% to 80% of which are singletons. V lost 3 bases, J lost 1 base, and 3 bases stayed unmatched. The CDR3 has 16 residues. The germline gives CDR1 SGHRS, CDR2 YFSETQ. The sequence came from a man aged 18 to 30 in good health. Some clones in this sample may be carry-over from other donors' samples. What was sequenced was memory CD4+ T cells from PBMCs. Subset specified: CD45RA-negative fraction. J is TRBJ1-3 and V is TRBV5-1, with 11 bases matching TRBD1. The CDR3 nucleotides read TGCGCCAGCAGCTCCGGGACAGGGGGGTCTGGAAACACCATATATTTT. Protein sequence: CASSSGTGGSGNTIYF.